A single sample is the source of the 21 T cell receptor beta chains below, sequenced in a study of blood T cell repertoires in COVID-19. The protocol was immunoSEQ multiplex PCR, while the TCRdb copy is restricted to in-frame clones and leaves out a portion. The sample holds some 150,000 clones; 80% to 90% are singletons and the top ten take around 2.5%. Sequenced: peripheral blood. The receptors stem from a human donor with acute or convalescent COVID-19. The donor label of this sample is uncertain.

The chain combines TRBV30 with TRBJ1-1; 7 nucleotides align to TRBD1. The ends lost 8 bases at V and 3 bases at J; junction bases unmatched: 9. CDR1 and CDR2 (germline): GTSNPN, SVGIG (reference sequence). CDR3 size: 13 residues. CDR3 DNA: TGTGCCCGAAAACAGGGGATCCACACTGAAGCTTTCTTT. Translated, it gives CARKQGIHTEAFF.

In its sample, this clone was seen a few times. The chain is built from TRBV19 and TRBJ2-7; TRBD2 is a possible D gene (6 bases). The CDR3 consists of 15 residues. The germline V gene has CDR1 LNHDA and CDR2 SQIVND (reference sequence). Trimming took off 2 bases at V and 2 bases at J, with 13 bases between the two ends. CDR3 DNA: TGTGCCAGTAGTATAACCCCGGGAGCTACCTACGAGCAGTACTTC. Residues: CASSITPGATYEQYF.

This clone was seen a single time. This chain links TRBV27 with TRBJ2-7; 7 bases map to TRBD1. The germline V gene has CDR1 MNHEY and CDR2 SMNVEV (reference sequence). Germline trimming cut 3 bases from V and 0 bases from J; bases unmatched to any gene: 14. The CDR3 has 18 residues. The DNA for the CDR3 is TGTGCCAGCAGTTTCTCCTACGCCAGGGGGATAAGCTCCTACGAGCAGTACTTC. Translating it yields CASSFSYARGISSYEQYF.

The chain has TRBV7-9 and TRBJ1-1; TRBD1 is a possible D gene (5 bases). Trimming removed 1 base from V and 11 bases from J, with 17 bases in between. Per the germline V gene, CDR1 is SEHNR and CDR2 is FQNEAQ (reference sequence). The length of the CDR3 is 14 residues. The CDR3 bases are TGTGCCAGCAGCTTAGGATTACGGGGGTCGGCGGCTTTCTTT. Residues: CASSLGLRGSAAFF.

The V gene is TRBV6-2 or TRBV6-3, the J gene TRBJ1-4, with D tentatively TRBD1 (5 bases). The CDR3 consists of 15 residues. The V gene lost 6 bases and the J gene lost 8 bases, with 19 bases spanning the gap. CDR1 MNHEY and CDR2 SVGEGT come from the germline V gene. The CDR3 reads CASSPARQGKEKLFF. The CDR3 bases are TGTGCCAGCAGCCCCGCCCGGCAGGGAAAAGAAAAACTGTTTTTT.

Here the CDR3 reads CASSLQGATGELFF. The DNA of the CDR3 is TGTGCCAGCAGTTTACAGGGGGCTACCGGGGAGCTGTTTTTT. The V and J genes are TRBV11-3 and TRBJ2-2; TRBD1 aligns across 9 bases. Germline values: CDR1 SGHNT, CDR2 YENEEA. The CDR3 runs 14 residues. V shed 6 bases, J shed 5 bases, and the junction held 4 bases outside the gene matches. The entire variable domain, with the rest obtained from reference TRBV11-3 and TRBJ2-2, is as follows: EAGVVQSPRYKIIEKKQPVAFWCNPISGHNTLYWYLQNLGQGPELLIRYENEEAVDDSQLPKDRFSAERLKGVDSTLKIQPAELGDSAVYLCASSLQGATGELFFGEGSRLTVL.

The chain links TRBV12-5 to TRBJ1-2; D unresolved. CDR3 length: 12 residues. Between the trimmed V and J ends, which lost 7 bases and 7 bases, there was a span of 13 bases. Germline assignment: CDR1 LGHNT and CDR2 FRNRAP. The CDR3 region has the DNA TGTGCTAGTGCCCCTTCAAGAGGTGGCTACACCTTC. This translates into CASAPSRGGYTF.

CDR3 bases: TGTGCCAGCTCACCATATAACGGGGAGCTGTTTTTT. It encodes CASSPYNGELFF. The V gene is TRBV18, the J gene TRBJ2-2; D remains unclear. Germline assignment: CDR1 KGHSH and CDR2 LQKENI. The CDR3 consists of 12 residues. V dropped 2 bases and J dropped 7 bases, with 5 bases sitting between them. The full variable domain, in which reference TRBV18 and TRBJ2-2 provide the parts outside the CDR3, is NAGVMQNPRHLVRRRGQEARLRCSPMKGHSHVYWYRQLPEEGLKFMVYLQKENIIDESGMPKERFSAEFPKEGPSILRIQQVVRGDSAAYFCASSPYNGELFFGEGSRLTVL.

The chain is built from TRBV7-2 and TRBJ2-7, with D possibly being TRBD2 (6 bases). The V and J ends lost 0 bases and 3 bases respectively, with 9 bases between them. The CDR3 has 14 amino acids. CDR1 and CDR2 (germline): SGHTA, FQGNSA. The DNA for the CDR3 is TGTGCCAGCAGCTTAGCGTGGGGGGACTACGAGCAGTACTTC. As protein: CASSLAWGDYEQYF.

The chain carries TRBV5-5 and TRBJ2-5; 9 nucleotides match TRBD1. CDR1 is SGHKS and CDR2 is YYEKEE in the germline V gene (reference sequence). The CDR3 consists of 15 residues. J was trimmed by 3 bases and V by 4 bases; bases with no gene match: 7. As DNA, the CDR3 is TGTGCCAGCAGCAACACCCGGACAGGGGAAGAGACCCAGTACTTC. This encodes CASSNTRTGEETQYF.

The chain uses TRBV6-5 and TRBJ1-4; 10 nucleotides agree with TRBD1. The CDR3 has 15 amino acids. Unmatched junction bases numbered 4, after V lost 4 bases and J lost 5 bases. Germline CDR1 reads MNHEY; CDR2 reads SVGAGI. CDR3 DNA: TGTGCCAGCAGTTTAGGGACAGGGGAGAATGAAAAACTGTTTTTT. Translating it yields CASSLGTGENEKLFF.

The DNA of the CDR3 is TGTGCCACGGCGGGGCGGGGGGGCTCAGATACGCAGTATTTT. Translating it yields CATAGRGGSDTQYF. V and J are TRBV19 and TRBJ2-3; 9 bases align to TRBD2. This CDR3 has 14 amino acids. Trimming cost V 10 bases and J 4 bases; bases outside gene matches: 9. Looked up from germline, CDR1 is LNHDA and CDR2 is SQIVND (reference sequence).

This rearrangement joins TRBV28 to TRBJ1-1, with 7 bases identical to TRBD1. The CDR3 has 12 residues. J lost 11 bases, V lost 7 bases, and 10 bases had no gene match. Germline CDR1 reads MDHEN; CDR2 reads SYDVKM. DNA of the CDR3: TGTGCCAGCACCTGGTATAGGGGGCAGGCTTTCTTT. It translates to CASTWYRGQAFF.

Written as DNA, the CDR3 is TGTGCCAGCAGCTACGAAGAGGGCACTGAAGCTTTCTTT. Translated: CASSYEEGTEAFF. This rearrangement joins TRBV27 to TRBJ1-1; D remains ambiguous. Germline assignment: CDR1 MNHEY and CDR2 SMNVEV (reference sequence). V was shortened by 6 bases and J by 4 bases, with 12 bases between the two germline ends. The CDR3 totals 13 residues.

The V and J genes are TRBV6-5 and TRBJ2-4; TRBD1 agrees at 7 bases. In germline, CDR1 is MNHEY, CDR2 SVGAGI. CDR3 length equals 16 residues. After removal of 3 bases from V and 0 bases from J, the junction contained 5 bases not matched to a gene. This CDR3 reads CASSYGAGGAKNIQYF. The CDR3 DNA sequence: TGTGCCAGCAGTTATGGGGCAGGGGGAGCCAAAAACATTCAGTACTTC.

The chain uses TRBV10-3 and TRBJ2-1, with D tentatively TRBD2 (6 bases). Per the germline V gene, CDR1 is ENHRY and CDR2 is SYGVKD. V dropped 9 bases and J dropped 4 bases, with 10 bases sitting between them. The CDR3 consists of 12 residues. The CDR3 loop reads CAIKEGYNEQFF. The CDR3 DNA reads TGTGCCATAAAGGAGGGGTACAATGAGCAGTTCTTC.

The DNA of the CDR3 is TGTGCCAGCAGCTTTGGGGGGTCAGATACGCAGTATTTT. Its protein is CASSFGGSDTQYF. V usage is TRBV11-1 and J usage is TRBJ2-3; tentatively, D is TRBD2 (6 bases). With 3 bases removed from V and 4 bases from J, the gap between germline ends came to 8 bases. CDR1 is SGHAT, CDR2 FQDESV, per germline (reference sequence). The CDR3 totals 13 residues.

The chain joins TRBV21-1 to TRBJ2-7; the DNA was not compared with TRBD2, the D call given in the table. TRBV21-1 is a pseudogene segment. The length of the CDR3 is 15 residues. The CDR3 is CASSTLRNLAGGQYV. The CDR3 DNA reads TGTGCCAGCAGCACCCTCCGAAACCTAGCGGGGGGCCAGTACGTC.

The CDR3 region is CATSDPSGSGDTQYF. The CDR3 DNA reads as TGTGCCACCAGTGATCCAAGCGGGAGCGGAGATACGCAGTATTTT. The genes are TRBV24-1 and TRBJ2-3; the match to TRBD2 covers 8 bases. This CDR3 is built from 15 residues. Germline V lookup: CDR1 KGHDR, CDR2 SFDVKD. Unmatched junction bases numbered 6, after V lost 3 bases and J lost 5 bases.

The chain employs TRBV6-5 and TRBJ2-1, with 10 bases aligning to TRBD2. J gave up 8 bases and V 6 bases, and 10 bases lay outside the gene matches. The germline V gene has CDR1 MNHEY and CDR2 SVGAGI. This CDR3 spans 15 amino acids. Here the CDR3 reads CASSPPGLAFDEQFF. As DNA, the CDR3 is TGTGCCAGCAGCCCACCGGGACTAGCGTTCGATGAGCAGTTCTTC.

The V and J genes are TRBV25-1 and TRBJ1-6; the D is unclear. CDR1 MGHDK and CDR2 SYGVNS come from the germline V gene. V lost 1 base, J lost 0 bases, and 7 bases lay in between. The CDR3 covers 16 residues. DNA for the CDR3: TGTGCCAGCAGTGAATTTGGCAGCTCCTATAATTCACCCCTCCACTTT. Translating it yields CASSEFGSSYNSPLHF.